This T cell receptor beta chain derives from a study of cytomegalovirus exposure and HLA in healthy donors. Study-level results: TCR beta V segments were, for the most part, productive about 87% or about 30% of the time in an earlier analysis. HLA-A and HLA-B allele assignments for most subjects were reportedly predicted accurately using TCR beta sequences. In vitro work confirmed that a few CMV-associated chains recognize CMV antigens.

As for this clone: Its antigen is not known.

The PCR contained 60 Vbeta and 13 Jbeta primers. The data were produced by immunoSEQ multiplex PCR, yet TCRdb's version contains in-frame clones alone and is incomplete. This sample carries some 120,000 clones, 74% of them seen once, and the ten largest clones take 5.8%. The receptor's source is a woman in her fifties or sixties in good health and CMV-seropositive. Sample: PBMCs.

The CDR3 DNA is TGTGCCAGCAGTACCCAGATGAACACTGAAGCTTTCTTT. Its translation: CASSTQMNTEAFF. The chain combines TRBV2 with TRBJ1-1; D is unresolved. Germline V gives CDR1 SNHLY, CDR2 FYNNEI. V lost 5 bases and J lost 0, with 7 bases in between. This CDR3 is built from 13 residues.